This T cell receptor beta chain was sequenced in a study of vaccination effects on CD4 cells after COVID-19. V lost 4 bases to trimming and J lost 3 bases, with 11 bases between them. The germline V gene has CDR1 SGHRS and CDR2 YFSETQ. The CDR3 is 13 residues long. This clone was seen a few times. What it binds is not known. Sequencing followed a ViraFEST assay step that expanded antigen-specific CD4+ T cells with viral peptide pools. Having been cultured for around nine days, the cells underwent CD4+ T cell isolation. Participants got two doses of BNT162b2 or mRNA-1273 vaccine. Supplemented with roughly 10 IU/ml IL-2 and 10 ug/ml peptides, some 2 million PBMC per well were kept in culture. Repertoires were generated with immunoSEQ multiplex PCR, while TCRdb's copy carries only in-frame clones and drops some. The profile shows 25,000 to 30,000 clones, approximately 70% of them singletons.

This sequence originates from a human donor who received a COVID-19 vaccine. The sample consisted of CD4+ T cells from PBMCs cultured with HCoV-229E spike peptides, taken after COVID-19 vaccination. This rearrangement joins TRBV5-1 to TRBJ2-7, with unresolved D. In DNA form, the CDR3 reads TGCGCCAGCAGCATTGGGCTCGGCTACGAGCAGTACTTC. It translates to CASSIGLGYEQYF.